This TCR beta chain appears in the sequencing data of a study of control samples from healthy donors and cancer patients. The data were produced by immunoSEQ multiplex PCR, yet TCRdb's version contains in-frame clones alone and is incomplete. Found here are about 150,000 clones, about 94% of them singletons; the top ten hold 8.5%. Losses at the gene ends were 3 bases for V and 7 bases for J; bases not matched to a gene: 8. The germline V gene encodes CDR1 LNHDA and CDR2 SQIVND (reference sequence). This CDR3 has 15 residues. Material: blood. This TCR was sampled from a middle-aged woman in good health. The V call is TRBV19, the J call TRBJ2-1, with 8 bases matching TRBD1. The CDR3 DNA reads TGTGCCAGTAGTATCCAGGGGGCGTTTACGAATGAGCAGTTCTTC. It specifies CASSIQGAFTNEQFF.